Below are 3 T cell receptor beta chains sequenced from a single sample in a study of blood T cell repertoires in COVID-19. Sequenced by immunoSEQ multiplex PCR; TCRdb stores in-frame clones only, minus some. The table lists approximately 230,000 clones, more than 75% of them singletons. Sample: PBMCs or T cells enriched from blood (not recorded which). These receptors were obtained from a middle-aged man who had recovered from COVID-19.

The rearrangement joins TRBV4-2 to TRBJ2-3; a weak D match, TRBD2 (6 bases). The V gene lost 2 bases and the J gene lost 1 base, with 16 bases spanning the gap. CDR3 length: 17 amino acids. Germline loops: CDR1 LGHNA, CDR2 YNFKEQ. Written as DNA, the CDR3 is TGTGCCAGCAGCCAACACGCTGGGGCTAGCGGCACAGATACGCAGTATTTT. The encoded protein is CASSQHAGASGTDTQYF.

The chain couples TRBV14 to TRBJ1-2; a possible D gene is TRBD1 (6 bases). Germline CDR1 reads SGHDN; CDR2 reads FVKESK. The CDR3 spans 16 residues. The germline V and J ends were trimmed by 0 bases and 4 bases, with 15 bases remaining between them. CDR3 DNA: TGTGCCAGCAGCCAAGAATTGGGGGGGCAGATCTATGGCTACACCTTC. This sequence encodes CASSQELGGQIYGYTF. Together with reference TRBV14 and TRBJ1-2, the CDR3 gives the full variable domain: EAGVTQFPSHSVIEKGQTVTLRCDPISGHDNLYWYRRVMGKEIKFLLHFVKESKQDESGMPNNRFLAERTGGTYSTLKVQPAELEDSGVYFCASSQELGGQIYGYTFGSGTRLTVV.

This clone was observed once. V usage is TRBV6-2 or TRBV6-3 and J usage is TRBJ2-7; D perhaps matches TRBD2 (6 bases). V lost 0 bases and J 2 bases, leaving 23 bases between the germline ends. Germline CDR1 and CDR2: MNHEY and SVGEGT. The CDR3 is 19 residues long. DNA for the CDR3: TGTGCCAGCAGTTACTCCACAATCAATATGGGGGGACTCCCCTACGAGCAGTACTTC. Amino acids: CASSYSTINMGGLPYEQYF.